This section outlines one T cell receptor (beta chain) sequence together with its context. It has no known antigen specificity. Per-base qualities were not stored, and no clone one base away is much larger. Participants in the prospective study were enrolled through a virtual design, were aged roughly 18 to 100 years, and lived in 20 to 30 United States geographic areas. In the prospective study, cohorts were assigned on the basis of participant-reported clinical history obtained from a screening survey and a study questionnaire. Recovered participants in ImmuneRACE Cohort 3 were defined by two consecutive negative NP/OP PCR tests, clearance by a healthcare professional, or resolution of symptoms. Each participant in the prospective study had whole blood, serum and a nasopharyngeal or oropharyngeal swab collected by mobile phlebotomists. Participants in the prospective study had the option to provide additional blood draws and questionnaires over a roughly 2-month period. Before DNA extraction, prospective study blood samples were shipped either frozen or at room temperature.

The sample belongs to a study of blood T cell repertoires in COVID-19 (TCRdb year 2020). The study in broad terms: Collaborator samples came from the United States, Italy and Spain and covered acute and convalescent phases of COVID-19. Where HLA class I and class II types were available, the types were taken from metadata supplied by the sample provider, not from assay-based typing. Samples were obtained from the ongoing ImmuneRACE study (first 160 participants) and from 950 to 1,500 subjects provided by 6 global collaborators. The repertoires were made available in a free public database intended to serve as a resource for research on the immune response to SARS-CoV-2. The sample metadata nearly always contained a de-identified subject ID, COVID-19 status, age in years and sex. The prospective study material was composed of cDNA or gDNA derived from T cells, B-cell-depleted T cells, or PBMCs. Subjects who had been exposed to COVID-19, were actively infected with it, or had recovered from it provided the deeply sampled blood TCRbeta repertoires that made up the dataset. Broad study findings and their caveats: The amount of clinical and demographic metadata varied by source and participant and was provided uncurated.

The cysteine opens and the phenylalanine closes a CDR3 of 18 amino acids. Just CDR3 DNA is preserved here, 54 bases in frame from base 1. The immunoSEQ Assay, a bias-controlled multiplex PCR, was used to amplify TCRbeta CDR3 regions from genomic DNA. In the source study's methods: The number of nucleated cells in each sample was estimated from the amplification of reference gene primers within the assay. To quantify the absolute abundance of each unique TCRbeta CDR3 rearrangement, sequence reads were collapsed and filtered. For each sample, productive Simpson clonality was calculated as the square root of Simpson's diversity index across productive rearrangements. The table was pulled from immuneACCESS by TCRdb, which kept in-frame rearrangements only. Such tables lose some clones; where checked, under half of the loss comes from unresolved V genes, and the rest has no known cause. Clone size and V and J calls were adopted from that table, with D and trimming inferred from the DNA. Across this sample there are some 170,000 clones, with 85% seen only once. The ten largest clonotypes hold 6.2% of the sample.

Source material: PBMCs or T cells enriched from blood (not recorded which). This receptor was identified in a man between 40 and 49 years old who had recovered from COVID-19. This chain is built from TRBV21-1 and TRBJ2-1; TRBD2, the table's D call, lacks a check against the DNA. TRBV21-1 is recorded as a pseudogene. At the DNA level, the sequence is TGTGCCAGCAGCAAATGCGTAGCGGGAGGAAAAGCCTACAATGAGCAGTTCTTC. Its protein product is CASSKCVAGGKAYNEQFF.